The rows below give T cell receptor beta chains drawn from one sample of a study of T cell responses to AZD1222 COVID-19 vaccine. This table comes from immunoSEQ multiplex PCR, and its TCRdb copy is limited to in-frame clones, with some not included. This sample has more than 95,000 clones, with approximately 90% found just once. The source was peripheral blood, collected 28 days after the second AZD1222 dose. Receptors were obtained from an adult who received the AZD1222 COVID-19 vaccine. The CDR3 runs from the conserved cysteine through the conserved F or W. A D gene is named only where the DNA matches it firmly. Not all rows give a size; the values are once, few, many and, for expanded clones, a class.

clone_size: once
v_call: TRBV7-9
d_call: TRBD2
j_call: TRBJ2-7
cdr3_nt: TGTGCCAGCAGCGTGACTAGCGGGGGGTCCTCGTACTCCAACTACGAGCAGTACTTC
cdr3_aa: CASSVTSGGSSYSNYEQYF

clone_size: NA
v_call: TRBV6-5
d_call: NA
j_call: TRBJ1-4
cdr3_nt: TGTGCCAGCAGTCTGCCGGGGCCTAATGAAAAACTGTTTTTT
cdr3_aa: CASSLPGPNEKLFF

clone_size: NA
v_call: TRBV7-2
d_call: NA
j_call: TRBJ2-1
cdr3_nt: TGTGCCAGCAGCTTGACAGGCGATTCTTACAATGAGCAGTTCTTC
cdr3_aa: CASSLTGDSYNEQFF

clone_size: once
v_call: TRBV19
d_call: TRBD2
j_call: TRBJ2-3
cdr3_nt: TGTGCCAGTACGACGTTTAGCGGGAGCCCCACAGATACGCAGTATTTT
cdr3_aa: CASTTFSGSPTDTQYF

clone_size: NA
v_call: TRBV7-2
d_call: NA
j_call: TRBJ2-7
cdr3_nt: TGTGCCAGCAGCTTCCGTCAGGGGTTAAACGAGCAGTACTTC
cdr3_aa: CASSFRQGLNEQYF

clone_size: NA
v_call: TRBV28
d_call: NA
j_call: TRBJ1-2
cdr3_nt: TGTGCCAGCATCACATCCCGGGGGGGGTGGAATGGCTACACCTTC
cdr3_aa: CASITSRGGWNGYTF

clone_size: NA
v_call: TRBV6-5
d_call: TRBD1
j_call: TRBJ2-5
cdr3_nt: TGTGCCAGCAGAGCGGGACAGGGGCGGGAGACCCAGTACTTC
cdr3_aa: CASRAGQGRETQYF

clone_size: NA
v_call: TRBV6-5
d_call: TRBD1
j_call: TRBJ1-5
cdr3_nt: TGTGCCAGCAGCCCCGTCACAGGGGGCAATCAGCCCCAGCATTTT
cdr3_aa: CASSPVTGGNQPQHF

clone_size: NA
v_call: TRBV4-2
d_call: NA
j_call: TRBJ1-5
cdr3_nt: TGTGCCAGCAGCCAAGATTACAGGGCGGGTCAGCCCCAGCATTTT
cdr3_aa: CASSQDYRAGQPQHF

clone_size: NA
v_call: TRBV27
d_call: TRBD1
j_call: TRBJ2-7
cdr3_nt: TGTGCCAGCAGTTCGCTGCCAGGGGGCCTCGGATACGAGCAGTACTTC
cdr3_aa: CASSSLPGGLGYEQYF

clone_size: NA
v_call: TRBV7-9
d_call: NA
j_call: TRBJ1-4
cdr3_nt: TGTGCCAGCAGCTTAGGGACAGCTAATGAAAAACTGTTTTTT
cdr3_aa: CASSLGTANEKLFF

clone_size: NA
v_call: TRBV7-6
d_call: NA
j_call: TRBJ1-4
cdr3_nt: TGTGCCAGCAGCCACCCGGGACATGTAAATTTT
cdr3_aa: CASSHPGHVNF

clone_size: once
v_call: TRBV7-2
d_call: NA
j_call: TRBJ2-3
cdr3_nt: TGTGCCAGCAGCTGGGGCCTTCGGGATACGCAGTATTTT
cdr3_aa: CASSWGLRDTQYF

clone_size: NA
v_call: TRBV7-2
d_call: TRBD2
j_call: TRBJ2-1
cdr3_nt: TGTGCCAGCAGCATCGGGACTAGCGCATACAATGAGCAGTTCTTC
cdr3_aa: CASSIGTSAYNEQFF

clone_size: NA
v_call: TRBV7-7
d_call: TRBD1
j_call: TRBJ2-1
cdr3_nt: TGTGCTAGCAGCTTAGGGACAGGCGGCGGTGAGCAGTTCTTC
cdr3_aa: CASSLGTGGGEQFF

clone_size: few
v_call: TRBV2
d_call: NA
j_call: TRBJ2-1
cdr3_nt: TGTGCCAGCAGTCCGGCAGGTGGGGCCTACAATGAGCAGTTCTTC
cdr3_aa: CASSPAGGAYNEQFF

clone_size: NA
v_call: TRBV5-1
d_call: TRBD2
j_call: TRBJ2-7
cdr3_nt: TGCGCCAGCAGCTTGGGACCGGGACTAGCGGTTTACGAGCAGTACTTC
cdr3_aa: CASSLGPGLAVYEQYF

clone_size: once
v_call: TRBV30
d_call: NA
j_call: TRBJ1-1
cdr3_nt: TGTGCCTGGAATGTGTGGGATAACACTGAAGCTTTCTTT
cdr3_aa: CAWNVWDNTEAFF

clone_size: NA
v_call: TRBV6-5
d_call: NA
j_call: TRBJ2-5
cdr3_nt: TGTGCCAGCAGCCGTTCTAGGCAAGAGACCCAGTACTTC
cdr3_aa: CASSRSRQETQYF

clone_size: NA
v_call: TRBV18
d_call: TRBD1
j_call: TRBJ1-1
cdr3_nt: TGTGCCAGCTCACCATTGACAGGGATCGAAGCTTTCTTT
cdr3_aa: CASSPLTGIEAFF

clone_size: NA
v_call: TRBV15
d_call: NA
j_call: TRBJ2-2
cdr3_nt: TGTGCCACCAGCAGAGATCGGCGGGACACCGGGGAGCTGTTTTTT
cdr3_aa: CATSRDRRDTGELFF

clone_size: NA
v_call: TRBV27
d_call: NA
j_call: TRBJ2-5
cdr3_nt: TGTGCCAGCAGTTTATTTAGTGTGGGGGGACAGCAAGAGACCCAGTACTTC
cdr3_aa: CASSLFSVGGQQETQYF

clone_size: NA
v_call: TRBV5-1
d_call: NA
j_call: TRBJ2-2
cdr3_nt: TGCGCCAGCAGCTCGGGGCCACGGAACACCGGGGAGCTGTTTTTT
cdr3_aa: CASSSGPRNTGELFF

clone_size: NA
v_call: TRBV7-9
d_call: NA
j_call: TRBJ1-4
cdr3_nt: TGTGCCAGCAGCCTAGGGGACGTGGTGTTTTTT
cdr3_aa: CASSLGDVVFF

clone_size: NA
v_call: TRBV5-8
d_call: NA
j_call: TRBJ1-4
cdr3_nt: TGTGCCAGCAGCTACGGGATGGGGAATGAAAAACTGTTTTTT
cdr3_aa: CASSYGMGNEKLFF

clone_size: NA
v_call: TRBV28
d_call: NA
j_call: TRBJ1-6
cdr3_nt: TGTGCCAGCAGTTTCGGACCGGGTGGCTCACCCCTCCACTTT
cdr3_aa: CASSFGPGGSPLHF

clone_size: NA
v_call: TRBV7-3
d_call: NA
j_call: TRBJ2-2
cdr3_nt: TGTGCCAGCAGCTTAAACGGCAATACCGGGGAGCTGTTTTTT
cdr3_aa: CASSLNGNTGELFF

clone_size: NA
v_call: TRBV11-2
d_call: NA
j_call: TRBJ1-2
cdr3_nt: TGTGCCAGCAGCTTCGTGTCGACAGACCAGAGGAGAGGCTACACCTTC
cdr3_aa: CASSFVSTDQRRGYTF

clone_size: once
v_call: TRBV27
d_call: TRBD1
j_call: TRBJ1-2
cdr3_nt: TGTGCCAGCAGTCACCGAGACAGGGCTGGCTACACCTTC
cdr3_aa: CASSHRDRAGYTF

clone_size: NA
v_call: TRBV3-1/TRBV3-2
d_call: NA
j_call: TRBJ2-7
cdr3_nt: TGTGCCAGCAGCCTCAGGGGTACACACGAGCAGTACTTC
cdr3_aa: CASSLRGTHEQYF

clone_size: NA
v_call: TRBV30
d_call: NA
j_call: TRBJ2-1
cdr3_nt: TGTGCCTGGAGTGTGGGGGTCTACAATGAGCAGTTCTTC
cdr3_aa: CAWSVGVYNEQFF

clone_size: NA
v_call: TRBV5-1
d_call: NA
j_call: TRBJ2-2
cdr3_nt: TGCGCCAGCAGCTTGATCCCAACCCGGGACACCGGGGAGCTGTTTTTT
cdr3_aa: CASSLIPTRDTGELFF

clone_size: NA
v_call: TRBV6-5
d_call: NA
j_call: TRBJ1-4
cdr3_nt: TGTGCCAGCAGTAAGGGTGAAAAACTGTTTTTT
cdr3_aa: CASSKGEKLFF

clone_size: NA
v_call: TRBV7-3
d_call: TRBD2
j_call: TRBJ2-1
cdr3_nt: TGTGCCAGCAGCTTAACCACGGGGGGACGCTCCTACAATGAGCAGTTCTTC
cdr3_aa: CASSLTTGGRSYNEQFF

clone_size: NA
v_call: TRBV29-1
d_call: NA
j_call: TRBJ1-2
cdr3_nt: TGCAGCGCAAAAGAGGCGGCGAACTATGGCTACACCTTC
cdr3_aa: CSAKEAANYGYTF

clone_size: NA
v_call: TRBV6-1
d_call: NA
j_call: TRBJ1-3
cdr3_nt: TGTGCCAGCAGTGAAGTTCCCGGTTCTGGAAACACCATATATTTT
cdr3_aa: CASSEVPGSGNTIYF

clone_size: NA
v_call: TRBV7-3
d_call: NA
j_call: TRBJ2-7
cdr3_nt: TGTGCCAGCAGCTTAACCGGGACACCCACCTACGAGCAGTACTTC
cdr3_aa: CASSLTGTPTYEQYF

clone_size: NA
v_call: TRBV5-6
d_call: TRBD2
j_call: TRBJ2-3
cdr3_nt: TGTGCCAGCAGCATGGGACTAGCGATCACAGATACGCAGTATTTT
cdr3_aa: CASSMGLAITDTQYF

clone_size: NA
v_call: TRBV7-3
d_call: TRBD2
j_call: TRBJ2-1
cdr3_nt: TGTGCCAGCAGCTTAATCCCGCCCATAGCGGGAAAGTCCTACAATGAGCAGTTCTTC
cdr3_aa: CASSLIPPIAGKSYNEQFF

clone_size: NA
v_call: TRBV7-3
d_call: TRBD1
j_call: TRBJ2-2
cdr3_nt: TGTGCCAGCAGCCCCCATCGGGACAGGGGGAGAACCGGGGAGCTGTTTTTT
cdr3_aa: CASSPHRDRGRTGELFF

clone_size: NA
v_call: TRBV11-2
d_call: NA
j_call: TRBJ2-7
cdr3_nt: TGTGCCAGCAGCCCCGAGGGTTTAGGGTCCCTGGGCTACGAGCAGTACTTC
cdr3_aa: CASSPEGLGSLGYEQYF

clone_size: NA
v_call: TRBV27
d_call: NA
j_call: TRBJ2-1
cdr3_nt: TGTGCCAGCAGTCTGAGGGACTGGAACAATGAGCAGTTCTTC
cdr3_aa: CASSLRDWNNEQFF

clone_size: NA
v_call: TRBV7-9
d_call: NA
j_call: TRBJ2-1
cdr3_nt: TGTGCCAGCAGCTTAGAACTAGTCGGGGGTACTTTCTTC
cdr3_aa: CASSLELVGGTFF

clone_size: NA
v_call: TRBV19
d_call: NA
j_call: TRBJ1-5
cdr3_nt: TGTGCCAGTAGTATTTTTGGAGGGGAGCGTCAGCCCCAGCATTTT
cdr3_aa: CASSIFGGERQPQHF

clone_size: NA
v_call: TRBV5-4
d_call: TRBD1
j_call: TRBJ1-1
cdr3_nt: TGTGCCAGCAGCTTGGGGCCAGGGGGCGAGGCTTTCTTT
cdr3_aa: CASSLGPGGEAFF